Following are 9 T cell receptor beta chains from one sample sequenced in a study of blood T cell repertoires in COVID-19 (dated by TCRdb to 2018 to 2021). Libraries were made using the immunoSEQ multiplex PCR assay. TCRdb took this table from immuneACCESS and kept in-frame rearrangements with V and J called. Such tables lack part of the clones; where checked against another copy, unresolved V genes explain under half of the gap, and the rest is unexplained. Recorded for this sample are fewer than 300,000 clones; less than 85% of them occurred a single time. The ten biggest clones cover approximately 3.1% of the sample. The sequenced material came from peripheral blood. The source is a woman in her late teens or twenties with acute or convalescent COVID-19.

The rearrangement uses TRBV2 and TRBJ2-7; possibly TRBD2 for D (6 bases). Germline lookup yields CDR1 SNHLY and CDR2 FYNNEI. The CDR3 length is 13 residues. V lost 6 bases to trimming and J lost 4 bases, with 13 bases between them. The CDR3 nucleotides are TGTGCCAGCAGGACACGACTAGTATACGAGCAGTACTTC. This encodes CASRTRLVYEQYF.

The V and J genes are TRBV4-3 and TRBJ1-4; TRBD1 is a possible D gene (6 bases). This CDR3 spans 15 amino acids. Germline CDR1 LGHNA, CDR2 YSLEER. V lost 4 bases and J lost 1, with 10 bases in between. The CDR3 coding sequence is TGCGCCAGCAGCCGAATACAGGGAACTAATGAAAAACTGTTTTTT. Its protein product is CASSRIQGTNEKLFF.

The V call is TRBV6-5, the J call TRBJ1-5, with 7 bases that match TRBD1. Trimming cost V 0 bases and J 7 bases; bases outside gene matches: 6. Germline V gives CDR1 MNHEY, CDR2 SVGAGI. The CDR3 is made up of 15 amino acids. The CDR3 DNA reads TGTGCCAGCAGTTACTCGGAAGGGGGCGGACAGCCCCAGCATTTT. Translation gives CASSYSEGGGQPQHF.

The chain links TRBV19 to TRBJ1-5, with a possible D match to TRBD1 (6 bases). The CDR3 runs 14 residues. Trimming shortened V by 4 bases and J by 4 bases, and 11 bases separated the two germline ends. Germline values: CDR1 LNHDA, CDR2 SQIVND (reference sequence). CDR3 DNA sequence: TGTGCCAGTAGTACAGGACAGAAAAATCAGCCCCAGCATTTT. Protein: CASSTGQKNQPQHF.

CDR3 in DNA: TGCAGCGTTGATGGGGGGAAGTATGGCTACACCTTC. Protein: CSVDGGKYGYTF. This chain connects TRBV29-1 to TRBJ1-2; possible D gene TRBD1, 5 bases. The germline V and J ends were trimmed by 3 bases and 5 bases, with 10 bases remaining between them. The CDR3 sequence is 12 residues long. Germline V gene sequence: CDR1 SQVTM, CDR2 ANQGSEA.

This clone occurred once. This chain connects TRBV29-1 to TRBJ2-5, with D possibly TRBD1 on 5 matching bases. Germline CDR1 SQVTM, CDR2 ANQGSEA. The CDR3 totals 13 residues. V lost 6 bases, J lost 5 bases, and 16 bases lay in between. The CDR3, as DNA: TGCAGCGTCGATCCCCAGGGTCGGGAGACCCAGTACTTC. Residues: CSVDPQGRETQYF.

This chain links TRBV4-3 with TRBJ2-5; D may be TRBD2 (6 bases). Germline loops: CDR1 LGHNA, CDR2 YSLEER. This CDR3 has 16 amino acids. V was cut by 0 bases and J by 4 bases, with 15 bases left in between. The CDR3: CASSQEWLYGGETQYF. The CDR3 DNA is TGCGCCAGCAGCCAAGAGTGGCTTTACGGGGGAGAGACCCAGTACTTC.

The chain links TRBV28 to TRBJ2-5; maybe TRBD1 (6 bases). The V end was cut by 2 bases, the J end by 5 bases, with 18 bases between. CDR1 is MDHEN and CDR2 is SYDVKM in the germline V gene. This CDR3 contains 16 residues. Here the CDR3 reads CASSLGPAQGYETQYF. The CDR3 region has the DNA TGTGCCAGCAGTTTAGGGCCCGCACAGGGATACGAGACCCAGTACTTC.

A single count supports this clone. In DNA, the CDR3 is TGTGCCATCAGTGAGTCCCCTGGACTAGCGGGAGCGGCTGAGACCCAGTACTTC. Protein: CAISESPGLAGAAETQYF. The chain links TRBV10-3 to TRBJ2-5; 13 bases match TRBD2. The CDR3 runs to 18 residues. Per germline, CDR1 ENHRY and CDR2 SYGVKD. Trimming cost V 0 bases and J 5 bases; bases outside gene matches: 9.